Shown below are 20 T cell receptor beta chains from a single sample sequenced in a study of cytomegalovirus exposure and HLA in healthy donors. 60 Vbeta and 13 Jbeta primers were used in PCR. Only in-frame clones appear in the TCRdb table, and some are missing; sequencing was by immunoSEQ multiplex PCR. Found here are some 90,000 clones, approximately 80% of them singletons; the top ten hold just over 3%. The material sequenced was PBMCs. These receptors all stem from a man aged 35 to 55 in good health and CMV-seronegative.

This clone has just a few counts. This rearrangement joins TRBV6-5 to TRBJ1-1; a possible D gene is TRBD1 (5 bases). Trimming took 4 bases from V and 1 from J, leaving 13 bases between them. The length of the CDR3 is 15 residues. The germline V gene has CDR1 MNHEY and CDR2 SVGAGI. The CDR3 bases are TGTGCCAGCAGTTCCCAGGGCATACCGAACACTGAAGCTTTCTTT. It yields the protein CASSSQGIPNTEAFF.

The chain combines TRBV29-1 with TRBJ2-7, with D possibly being TRBD2 (7 bases). Trimming removed 2 bases from V and 1 base from J, with 18 bases in between. This CDR3 is 16 amino acids long. Germline loops: CDR1 SQVTM, CDR2 ANQGSEA. CDR3 nucleotide sequence: TGCAGCGTTGAAACAACTCGAGGGGGGGTATCCTACGAGCAGTACTTC. It is translated as CSVETTRGGVSYEQYF.

Only one count was recorded for this clone. The chain combines TRBV5-6 with TRBJ2-7; TRBD1 agrees at 9 bases. V trimming: 4 bases; J trimming: 4 bases; junction bases outside the gene matches: 6. The germline gives CDR1 SGHDT, CDR2 YYEEEE. The CDR3 has 14 amino acids. The CDR3 protein is CASSGQGSLYEQYF. CDR3 coding DNA: TGTGCCAGCAGCGGACAGGGGTCTTTGTACGAGCAGTACTTC.

Only one count was recorded for this clone. J is TRBJ2-3 and V is TRBV7-7, with D unclear. This CDR3 has 15 amino acids. CDR1 is SSHAT and CDR2 is FNYEAQ in the germline V gene (reference sequence). Trimming pared 1 base from V and 5 bases from J, leaving 13 bases between. CDR3 nucleotide sequence: TGTGCCAGCAGCTTAGGCCATCATGCAGGAGATACGCAGTATTTT. It yields the protein CASSLGHHAGDTQYF.

The V call is TRBV7-2, the J call TRBJ2-3, with D unresolved. The germline CDR1 and CDR2 sequences are SGHTA and FQGNSA. This CDR3 comprises 15 residues. Deletions cut 4 bases from V and 0 bases from J, with 11 bases between. As DNA, the CDR3 is TGTGCCAGCAGCTCGACAAGATCTAGCACAGATACGCAGTATTTT. Its translation is CASSSTRSSTDTQYF.

The chain employs TRBV19 and TRBJ2-1, with D maybe TRBD1 (6 bases). The germline V and J ends were trimmed by 0 bases and 9 bases, with 18 bases remaining between them. The CDR3 has 16 amino acids. Germline CDR1 reads LNHDA; CDR2 reads SQIVND (reference sequence). In DNA, the CDR3 is TGTGCCAGTAGTATAGATTGGCCAGGGGTTCACGGTGAGCAGTTCTTC. It yields the protein CASSIDWPGVHGEQFF.

This chain links TRBV7-2 with TRBJ2-3; 7 bases match TRBD1. The CDR3 is made up of 15 amino acids. The germline CDR1 and CDR2 sequences are SGHTA and FQGNSA. V was clipped by 6 bases and J by 2 bases; unmatched bases: 8. This chain's CDR3 is CASSRDRGYTDTQYF. In DNA, the CDR3 is TGTGCCAGCAGTCGGGACAGAGGATACACAGATACGCAGTATTTT.

To note about this clone: A junction end diverges from the germline sequence, so it may reflect a read error. The chain recombines TRBV6-5 with TRBJ1-2; 10 bases agree with TRBD1. This CDR3 contains 14 residues. Germline V lookup: CDR1 MNHEY, CDR2 SVGAGI. CDR3 in amino acids: CGSSRQGARDGYTF. CDR3 in DNA: TGTGGCAGCAGCAGACAGGGGGCGAGGGATGGCTACACCTTC.

This clone was observed a handful of times. The rearrangement links TRBV7-2 to TRBJ1-2; no clear D. Trimming cost V 0 bases and J 7 bases, with 9 bases left between them. The germline V gene has CDR1 SGHTA and CDR2 FQGNSA. The CDR3 is 13 amino acids. The CDR3 DNA reads as TGTGCCAGCAGCTTAGCCTGGCGGGGTGGCTACACCTTC. Translated: CASSLAWRGGYTF. Combining the CDR3 with reference TRBV7-2 and TRBJ1-2 gives the whole variable domain GAGVSQSPSNKVTEKGKDVELRCDPISGHTALYWYRQSLGQGLEFLIYFQGNSAPDKSGLPSDRFSAERTGGSVSTLTIQRTQQEDSAVYLCASSLAWRGGYTFGSGTRLTVV.

V and J are TRBV4-3 and TRBJ2-2, with unresolved D. The CDR3 is 14 residues long. Trimming removed 0 bases at V and 3 bases at J, with 5 bases between. Germline V gene data show CDR1 as LGHNA and CDR2 as YSLEER. This chain's CDR3 is CASSQDAYTGELFF. As DNA, the CDR3 is TGCGCCAGCAGCCAAGATGCGTACACCGGGGAGCTGTTTTTT.

Concerning this clone: Because it lacks the conserved phenylalanine or tryptophan at the end, this CDR3 is likely a read error. This chain joins TRBV7-8 and TRBJ1-6; TRBD1 aligns across 7 bases. This CDR3 spans 17 amino acids. Germline-derived CDR1 and CDR2 are SGHVS and FQNEAQ. The V and J ends lost 5 bases and 4 bases, in that order; junction bases with no gene match: 11. CDR3 in DNA: TGTGCCAGCAGCCCTAATACAGGGGCCATTTATAATTCACCCCTCCACGTT. This codes for CASSPNTGAIYNSPLHV.

The chain employs TRBV29-1 and TRBJ2-6; 7 positions agree with TRBD1. Per the germline V gene, CDR1 is SQVTM and CDR2 is ANQGSEA. V trimming: 7 bases; J trimming: 0 bases; junction bases outside the gene matches: 6. The CDR3 is 15 residues long. CDR3 region: CSGWTGHSGANVLTF. The CDR3 DNA sequence: TGCAGCGGATGGACAGGACACTCTGGGGCCAACGTCCTGACTTTC.

The chain has TRBV30 and TRBJ2-7; no firm D call. Germline CDR1 reads GTSNPN; CDR2 reads SVGIG (reference sequence). This CDR3 spans 12 amino acids. V lost 0 bases to trimming and J lost 2 bases, with 5 bases between them. CDR3 coding DNA: TGTGCCTGGAGTGTGAGGCCCTACGAGCAGTACTTC. As protein: CAWSVRPYEQYF. The variable domain in full, completed from reference TRBV30 and TRBJ2-7, reads SQTIHQWPATLVQPVGSPLSLECTVEGTSNPNLYWYRQAAGRGLQLLFYSVGIGQISSEVPQNLSASRPQDRQFILSSKKLLLSDSGFYLCAWSVRPYEQYFGPGTRLTVT.

Worth noting for this clone: A junction boundary mismatches the germline segment, possibly from a read error. The V gene is TRBV6-1, the J gene TRBJ2-1, with a tentative D call TRBD1 (6 bases). Germline CDR1 is MNHNS and CDR2 is SASEGT. CDR3 length equals 13 residues. The CDR3: CASSEGTRLGQFF. The CDR3 DNA sequence: TGTGCCAGCAGCGAAGGGACACGGCTCGGGCAGTTCTTC.

The J gene is TRBJ2-3, the V gene TRBV15; TRBD1 might be the D (6 bases). This CDR3 has 16 amino acids. V dropped 0 bases and J dropped 8 bases, with 18 bases sitting between them. Per germline, CDR1 LNHNV and CDR2 YYDKDF (reference sequence). Written as DNA, the CDR3 is TGTGCCACCAGCAGAGATGCGACAGCCTCAGGGGCTACGCAGTATTTT. Translating gives CATSRDATASGATQYF. Drawing the rest from reference TRBV15 and TRBJ2-3, the complete variable domain is DAMVIQNPRYQVTQFGKPVTLSCSQTLNHNVMYWYQQKSSQAPKLLFHYYDKDFNNEADTPDNFQSRRPNTSFCFLDIRSPGLGDTAMYLCATSRDATASGATQYFGPGTRLTVL.

This clone has more than one count but fewer than ten. The rearrangement joins TRBV4-2 to TRBJ2-7, with 10 positions matching TRBD2. The CDR3 runs 14 residues. With V trimmed by 6 bases and J by 5 bases, 7 bases remained unmatched. Germline lookup yields CDR1 LGHNA and CDR2 YNFKEQ. CDR3 loop: CASRAGTSDDEQYF. The CDR3, as DNA: TGTGCCAGCAGGGCCGGGACTAGCGATGACGAGCAGTACTTC.

This clone occurred a few times. V gene TRBV6-6 combines with J gene TRBJ1-1; 7 bases fit TRBD1. The germline V gene has CDR1 MNHNY and CDR2 SVGAGI (reference sequence). The CDR3 consists of 13 residues. The junction had 4 bases not matched to a gene; V was cut back by 6 bases and J by 3 bases. In DNA form, the CDR3 reads TGTGCCAGCAGCCTAACAGGGGACACTGAAGCTTTCTTT. It codes for CASSLTGDTEAFF.

The chain links TRBV6-1 to TRBJ2-2, with a weak D call TRBD2 (6 bases). The CDR3 consists of 15 residues. Looked up from germline, CDR1 is MNHNS and CDR2 is SASEGT. V lost 6 bases and J 1 base, leaving 12 bases between the germline ends. CDR3 in DNA: TGTGCCAGCAGACGCGGGGCCCAGAACACCGGGGAGCTGTTTTTT. Amino acids: CASRRGAQNTGELFF.

The rearrangement links TRBV27 to TRBJ2-6, with a tentative D call TRBD1 (6 bases). Germline values: CDR1 MNHEY, CDR2 SMNVEV (reference sequence). This CDR3 is 18 amino acids long. Trimming left V 6 bases short and J 0 bases short, with 18 bases between. The CDR3 nucleotides read TGTGCCAGCAGCCCAGACAGGCCCCTCCTCTCTGGGGCCAACGTCCTGACTTTC. This sequence encodes CASSPDRPLLSGANVLTF.

This clone was counted a single time. The V call is TRBV4-2, the J call TRBJ1-1; D remains unclear. V was pared by 0 bases and J by 4 bases, with 9 bases between. The germline V gene encodes CDR1 LGHNA and CDR2 YNFKEQ. This CDR3 spans 14 amino acids. In DNA, the CDR3 is TGTGCCAGCAGCCAAGATTTCGGCGGCACTGAAGCTTTCTTT. Translation: CASSQDFGGTEAFF.